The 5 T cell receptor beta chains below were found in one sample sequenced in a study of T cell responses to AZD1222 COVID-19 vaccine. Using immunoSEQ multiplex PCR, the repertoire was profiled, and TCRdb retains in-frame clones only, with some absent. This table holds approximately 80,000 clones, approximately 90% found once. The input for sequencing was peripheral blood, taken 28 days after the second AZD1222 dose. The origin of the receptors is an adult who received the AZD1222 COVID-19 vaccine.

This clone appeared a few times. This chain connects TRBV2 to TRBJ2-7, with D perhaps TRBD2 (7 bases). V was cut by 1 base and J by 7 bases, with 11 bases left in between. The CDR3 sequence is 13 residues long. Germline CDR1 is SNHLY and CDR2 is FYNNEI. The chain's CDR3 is CASSEDAGAEQYF. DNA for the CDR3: TGTGCCAGCAGTGAAGATGCGGGGGCAGAGCAGTACTTC.

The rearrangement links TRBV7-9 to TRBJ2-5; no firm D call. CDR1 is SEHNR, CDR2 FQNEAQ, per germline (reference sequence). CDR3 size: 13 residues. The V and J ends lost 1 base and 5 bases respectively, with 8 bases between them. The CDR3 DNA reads TGTGCCAGCAGCTTAGGTCACCCGGAGACCCAGTACTTC. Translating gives CASSLGHPETQYF.

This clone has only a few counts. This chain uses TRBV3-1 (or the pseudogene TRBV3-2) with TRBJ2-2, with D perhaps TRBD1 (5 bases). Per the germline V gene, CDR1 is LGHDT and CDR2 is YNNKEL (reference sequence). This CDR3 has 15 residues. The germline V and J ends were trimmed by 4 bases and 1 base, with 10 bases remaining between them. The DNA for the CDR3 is TGTGCCAGCAGCCCCGGACACCTGAACACCGGGGAGCTGTTTTTT. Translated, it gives CASSPGHLNTGELFF.

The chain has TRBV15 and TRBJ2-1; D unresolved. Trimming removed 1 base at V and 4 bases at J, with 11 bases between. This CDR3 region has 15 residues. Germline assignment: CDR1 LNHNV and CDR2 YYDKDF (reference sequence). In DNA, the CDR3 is TGTGCCACCAGCAGAGCCCAGGCCCGTTACAATGAGCAGTTCTTC. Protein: CATSRAQARYNEQFF.

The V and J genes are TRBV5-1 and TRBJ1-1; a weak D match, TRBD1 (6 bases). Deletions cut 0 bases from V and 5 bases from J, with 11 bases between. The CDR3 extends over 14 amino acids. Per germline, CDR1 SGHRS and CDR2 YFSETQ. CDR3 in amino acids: CASSLAQGMTEAFF. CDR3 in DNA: TGCGCCAGCAGCTTGGCCCAGGGGATGACTGAAGCTTTCTTT. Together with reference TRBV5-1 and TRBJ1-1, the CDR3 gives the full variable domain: KAGVTQTPRYLIKTRGQQVTLSCSPISGHRSVSWYQQTPGQGLQFLFEYFSETQRNKGNFPGRFSGRQFSNSRSEMNVSTLELGDSALYLCASSLAQGMTEAFFGQGTRLTVV.